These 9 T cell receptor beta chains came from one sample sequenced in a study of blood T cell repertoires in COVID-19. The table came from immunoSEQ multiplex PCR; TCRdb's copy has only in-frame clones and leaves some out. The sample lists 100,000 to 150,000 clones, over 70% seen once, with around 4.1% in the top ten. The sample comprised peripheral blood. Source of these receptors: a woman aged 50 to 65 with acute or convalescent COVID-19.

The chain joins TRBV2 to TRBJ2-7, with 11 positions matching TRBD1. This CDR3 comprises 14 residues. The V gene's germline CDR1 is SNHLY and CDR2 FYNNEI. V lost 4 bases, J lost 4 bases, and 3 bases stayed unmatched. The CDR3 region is CASSVGTGGYEQYF. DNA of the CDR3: TGTGCCAGCAGTGTGGGGACAGGGGGATACGAGCAGTACTTC.

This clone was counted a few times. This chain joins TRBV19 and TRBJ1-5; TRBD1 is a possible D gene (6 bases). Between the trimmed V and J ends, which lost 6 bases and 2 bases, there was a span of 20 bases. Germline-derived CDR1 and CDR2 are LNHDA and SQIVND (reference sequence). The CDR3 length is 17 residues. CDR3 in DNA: TGTGCCAGTAGCTTCTTGGGGGGGCAGGGACGCAATCAGCCCCAGCATTTT. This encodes CASSFLGGQGRNQPQHF.

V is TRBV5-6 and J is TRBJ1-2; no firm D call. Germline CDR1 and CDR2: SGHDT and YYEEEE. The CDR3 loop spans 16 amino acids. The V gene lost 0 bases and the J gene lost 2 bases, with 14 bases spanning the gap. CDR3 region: CASSLAKRPVNYGYTF. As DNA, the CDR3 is TGTGCCAGCAGCTTGGCAAAGAGGCCCGTCAACTATGGCTACACCTTC. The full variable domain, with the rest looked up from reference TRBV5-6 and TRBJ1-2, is DAGVTQSPTHLIKTRGQQVTLRCSPKSGHDTVSWYQQALGQGPQFIFQYYEEEERQRGNFPDRFSGHQFPNYSSELNVNALLLGDSALYLCASSLAKRPVNYGYTFGSGTRLTVV.

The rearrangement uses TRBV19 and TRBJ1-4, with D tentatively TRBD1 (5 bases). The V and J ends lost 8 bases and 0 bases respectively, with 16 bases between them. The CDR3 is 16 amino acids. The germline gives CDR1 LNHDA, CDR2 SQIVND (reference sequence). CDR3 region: CASLRQPLATNEKLFF. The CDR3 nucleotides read TGTGCCAGTTTAAGACAGCCGCTTGCAACTAATGAAAAACTGTTTTTT.

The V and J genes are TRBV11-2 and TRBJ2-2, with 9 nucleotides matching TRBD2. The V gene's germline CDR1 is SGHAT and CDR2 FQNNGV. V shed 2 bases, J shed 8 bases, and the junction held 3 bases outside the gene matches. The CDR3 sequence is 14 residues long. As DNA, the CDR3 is TGTGCCAGCAGCTTAATAGCGGGAGTAGGGGAGCTGTTTTTT. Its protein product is CASSLIAGVGELFF.

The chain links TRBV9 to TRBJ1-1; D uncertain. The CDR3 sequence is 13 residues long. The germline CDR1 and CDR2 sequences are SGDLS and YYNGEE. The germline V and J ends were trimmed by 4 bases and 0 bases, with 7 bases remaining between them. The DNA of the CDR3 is TGTGCCAGCAGCACAACCATGAACACTGAAGCTTTCTTT. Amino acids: CASSTTMNTEAFF.

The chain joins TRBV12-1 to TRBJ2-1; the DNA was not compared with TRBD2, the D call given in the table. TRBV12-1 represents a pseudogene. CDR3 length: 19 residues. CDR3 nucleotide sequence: TGTGCCAGCAGCTCCCCGGCGGATAATAGCGGGGCGTCCTACAATGAGCAGTTCTTC. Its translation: CASSSPADNSGASYNEQFF.

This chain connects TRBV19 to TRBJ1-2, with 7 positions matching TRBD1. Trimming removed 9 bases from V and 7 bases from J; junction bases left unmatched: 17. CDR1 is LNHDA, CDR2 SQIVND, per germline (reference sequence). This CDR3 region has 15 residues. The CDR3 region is CARNLTDREGFGYTF. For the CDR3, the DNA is TGTGCCAGAAACCTCACCGACAGGGAAGGCTTTGGCTACACCTTC.

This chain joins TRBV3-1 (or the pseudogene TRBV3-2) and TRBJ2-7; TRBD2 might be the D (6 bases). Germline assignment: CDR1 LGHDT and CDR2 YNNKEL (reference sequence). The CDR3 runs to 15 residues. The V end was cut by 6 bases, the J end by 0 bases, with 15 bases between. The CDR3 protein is CASSPWRGDSYEQYF. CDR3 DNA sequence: TGTGCCAGCAGTCCTTGGCGGGGAGACTCCTACGAGCAGTACTTC.